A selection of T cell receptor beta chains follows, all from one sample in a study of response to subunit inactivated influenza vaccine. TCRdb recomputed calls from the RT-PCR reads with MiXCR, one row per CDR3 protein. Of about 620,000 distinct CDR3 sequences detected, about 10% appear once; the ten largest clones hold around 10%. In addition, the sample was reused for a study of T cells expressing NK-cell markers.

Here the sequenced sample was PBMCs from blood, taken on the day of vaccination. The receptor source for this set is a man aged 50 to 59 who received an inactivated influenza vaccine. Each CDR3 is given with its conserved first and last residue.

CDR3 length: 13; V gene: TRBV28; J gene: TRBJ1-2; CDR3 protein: CASTRGPNYGYTF
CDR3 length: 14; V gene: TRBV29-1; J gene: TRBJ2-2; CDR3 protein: CSVEDGSGTGELFF
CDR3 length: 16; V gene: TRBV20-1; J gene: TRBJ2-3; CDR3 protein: CSARDWRQGTTDTQYF
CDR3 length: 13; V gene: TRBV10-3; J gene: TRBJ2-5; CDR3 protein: CAISEWDEETQYF
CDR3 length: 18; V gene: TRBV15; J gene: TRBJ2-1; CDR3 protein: CATSRFGFTGTSNNEQFF
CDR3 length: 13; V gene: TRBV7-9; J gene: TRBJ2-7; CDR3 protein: CASSPFGPGEQYF
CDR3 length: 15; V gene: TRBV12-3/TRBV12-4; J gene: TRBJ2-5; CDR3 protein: CASSLAHSPQETQYF
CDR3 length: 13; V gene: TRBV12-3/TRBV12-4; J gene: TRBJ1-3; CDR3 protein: CASSLGSGNTIYF
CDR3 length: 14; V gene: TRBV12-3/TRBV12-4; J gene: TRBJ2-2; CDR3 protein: CASSGGGGTGELFF
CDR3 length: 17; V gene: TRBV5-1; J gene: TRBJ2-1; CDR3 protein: CASREQLAGASYNEQFF
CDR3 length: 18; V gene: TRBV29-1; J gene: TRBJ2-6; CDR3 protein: CSVEEGTGGYPGANVLTF
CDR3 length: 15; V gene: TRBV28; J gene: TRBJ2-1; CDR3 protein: CASSFRTGGSSEQFF
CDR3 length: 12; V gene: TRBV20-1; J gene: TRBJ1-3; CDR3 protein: CSGVSSGNTIYF
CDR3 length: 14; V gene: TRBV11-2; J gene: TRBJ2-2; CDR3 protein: CASSSHLNTGELFF
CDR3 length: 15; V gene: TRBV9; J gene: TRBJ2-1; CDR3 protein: CASSGGLAGTYEQFF
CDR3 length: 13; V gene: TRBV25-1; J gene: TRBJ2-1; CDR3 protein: CASSESTRGEQFF
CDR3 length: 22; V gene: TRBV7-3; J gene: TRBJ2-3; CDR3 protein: CASSRFIVFSTSGKQSTDTQYF
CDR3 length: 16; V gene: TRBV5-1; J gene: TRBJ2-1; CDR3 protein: CASSSTLAGGSSEQFF
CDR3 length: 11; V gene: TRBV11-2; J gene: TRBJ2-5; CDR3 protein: CASSSIGTQYF
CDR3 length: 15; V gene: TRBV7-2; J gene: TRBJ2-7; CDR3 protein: CASRRSGTDLRGQYF
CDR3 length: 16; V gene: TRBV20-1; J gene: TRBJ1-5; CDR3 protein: CSARDSGPQAGQPQHF
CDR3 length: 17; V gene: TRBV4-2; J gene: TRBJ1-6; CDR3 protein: CASSQTGPSSYNSPLHF
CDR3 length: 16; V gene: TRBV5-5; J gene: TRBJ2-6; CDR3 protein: CASSETPVAGANVLTF
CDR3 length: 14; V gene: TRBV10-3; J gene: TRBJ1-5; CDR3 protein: CAISDRQGLKPQHF
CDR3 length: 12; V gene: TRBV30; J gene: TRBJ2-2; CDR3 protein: CAWTPPTGELFF
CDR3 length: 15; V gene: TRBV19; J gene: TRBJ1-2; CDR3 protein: CASSMRTQPDYGYTF
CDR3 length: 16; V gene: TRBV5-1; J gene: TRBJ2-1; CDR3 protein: CASSLGPYRGGNEQFF
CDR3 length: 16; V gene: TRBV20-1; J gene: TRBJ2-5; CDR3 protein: CSARDGDRGLGKTQYF
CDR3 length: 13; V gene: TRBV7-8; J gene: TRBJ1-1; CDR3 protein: CASTFGRFTEAFF
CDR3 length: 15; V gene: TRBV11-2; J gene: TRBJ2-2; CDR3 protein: CASSRDRAVAGELFF
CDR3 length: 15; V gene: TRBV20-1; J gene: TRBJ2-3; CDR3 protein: CSVTSFRELTDTQYF
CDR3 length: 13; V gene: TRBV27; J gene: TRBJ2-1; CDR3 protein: CAIGAFTGYEQFF
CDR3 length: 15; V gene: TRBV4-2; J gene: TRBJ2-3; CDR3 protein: CASSQQQGWTDTQYF
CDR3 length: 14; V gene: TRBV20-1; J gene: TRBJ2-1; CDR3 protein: CSARKQLGINEQFF
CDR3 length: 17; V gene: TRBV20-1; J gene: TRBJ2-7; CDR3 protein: CSALPSLLAGGTYEQYF
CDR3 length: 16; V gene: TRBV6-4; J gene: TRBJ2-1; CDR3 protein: CASSDSGQGPSNEQFF
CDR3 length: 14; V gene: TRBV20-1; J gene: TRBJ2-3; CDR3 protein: CSALKGGGTDTQYF